The 22 T cell receptor beta chains presented below share a single source sample, sequenced in a study of beta chain features in type 1 diabetes. Investigators reverse transcribed all isolated RNA, so they sequenced expressed TCRB transcripts. Here immunoSEQ multiplex PCR was the method, and the copy in TCRdb shows in-frame clones only, minus some. The table shows 430,000 or so clones, with about an eighth occurring only once. The sequenced sample was naive CD4+ T cells from blood. The source of these receptors is a woman between 18 and 29 years old in good health.

In its sample, this clone was seen a few times. The rearrangement links TRBV2 to TRBJ2-1; D is possibly TRBD1 (6 bases). Germline V gene sequence: CDR1 SNHLY, CDR2 FYNNEI. Trimming cost V 4 bases and J 10 bases, with 14 bases left between them. The CDR3 runs to 13 residues. DNA of the CDR3: TGTGCCAGCAGTGCGGCAGGGGTGCAGGAGCAGTTCTTC. It yields the protein CASSAAGVQEQFF.

With regard to this clone: The sample holds other DNA sequences that translate to the same CDR3. The J gene is TRBJ2-4, the V gene TRBV5-1; no reliable D call. The germline V gene encodes CDR1 SGHRS and CDR2 YFSETQ. This CDR3 has 14 residues. Between the trimmed V and J ends, which lost 0 bases and 0 bases, there was a span of 4 bases. The CDR3 protein is CASSLELAKNIQYF. The CDR3 nucleotides are TGCGCCAGCAGCTTGGAGTTAGCCAAAAACATTCAGTACTTC. The full variable domain, its missing parts supplied by reference TRBV5-1 and TRBJ2-4, is KAGVTQTPRYLIKTRGQQVTLSCSPISGHRSVSWYQQTPGQGLQFLFEYFSETQRNKGNFPGRFSGRQFSNSRSEMNVSTLELGDSALYLCASSLELAKNIQYFGAGTRLSVL.

This chain uses TRBV2 with TRBJ2-5, with TRBD2 matching 8 bases. The CDR3 runs 14 residues. Germline assignment: CDR1 SNHLY and CDR2 FYNNEI. V dropped 2 bases and J dropped 5; count of bases not matched to a gene: 4. CDR3 sequence reads: CASSESPGGETQYF. CDR3 nucleotide sequence: TGTGCCAGCAGTGAATCGCCGGGAGGGGAGACCCAGTACTTC. Combining the CDR3 with reference TRBV2 and TRBJ2-5 gives the whole variable domain EPEVTQTPSHQVTQMGQEVILRCVPISNHLYFYWYRQILGQKVEFLVSFYNNEISEKSEIFDDQFSVERPDGSNFTLKIRSTKLEDSAMYFCASSESPGGETQYFGPGTRLLVL.

As concerns this clone: The same CDR3 can be traced to other DNA sequences in this sample. J is TRBJ2-3 and V is TRBV7-2; D gene ambiguous. V was trimmed by 2 bases and J by 3 bases, leaving 3 bases between them. From germline, CDR1 is SGHTA and CDR2 FQGNSA. The length of the CDR3 is 12 residues. The CDR3 sequence: CASSLRTDTQYF. The CDR3 coding sequence is TGTGCCAGCAGCTTAAGGACAGATACGCAGTATTTT.

The J gene is TRBJ2-1, the V gene TRBV5-6, with D perhaps TRBD1 (9 bases). This CDR3 has 16 amino acids. V was clipped by 1 base and J by 8 bases, with 19 bases between them. CDR1 is SGHDT and CDR2 is YYEEEE in the germline V gene. CDR3 amino acids: CASSLFSGTGIYEQFF. The CDR3 nucleotides read TGTGCCAGCAGCTTGTTTAGCGGGACAGGGATATATGAGCAGTTCTTC. The whole variable domain, filled in from reference TRBV5-6 and TRBJ2-1, reads DAGVTQSPTHLIKTRGQQVTLRCSPKSGHDTVSWYQQALGQGPQFIFQYYEEEERQRGNFPDRFSGHQFPNYSSELNVNALLLGDSALYLCASSLFSGTGIYEQFFGPGTRLTVL.

This clone appeared a few times. The chain uses TRBV7-9 and TRBJ2-3; a possible D gene is TRBD2 (6 bases). V lost 5 bases to trimming and J lost 2 bases, with 17 bases between them. CDR1 and CDR2 (germline): SEHNR, FQNEAQ (reference sequence). The CDR3 is made up of 16 amino acids. The CDR3 spells CASSARVAASTDTQYF. The CDR3 nucleotides are TGTGCCAGCAGCGCCCGGGTAGCGGCTTCCACAGATACGCAGTATTTT.

This clone was counted only a few times. The chain recombines TRBV7-3 with TRBJ2-1; TRBD2 matches at 10 bases. Trimming removed 11 bases from V and 6 bases from J; junction bases left unmatched: 7. Germline CDR1 and CDR2: SGHTA and FQGTGA. The CDR3 totals 13 residues. CDR3 residues: CASGSGRGNEQFF. As DNA, the CDR3 is TGTGCCTCCGGGAGCGGGAGGGGCAATGAGCAGTTCTTC. Full variable domain (rest looked up from reference TRBV7-3 and TRBJ2-1): GAGVSQTPSNKVTEKGKYVELRCDPISGHTALYWYRQSLGQGPEFLIYFQGTGAADDSGLPNDRFFAVRPEGSVSTLKIQRTERGDSAVYLCASGSGRGNEQFFGPGTRLTVL.

The gene calls are TRBV2 and TRBJ2-7; D gene ambiguous. From germline, CDR1 is SNHLY and CDR2 FYNNEI. V lost 6 bases, J lost 5 bases, and 8 bases lay in between. This CDR3 contains 11 residues. DNA of the CDR3: TGTGCCAGCAGCCTGACGAACGAGCAGTACTTC. Protein sequence: CASSLTNEQYF.

This clone turned up a few times. This chain connects TRBV2 to TRBJ2-1; 8 nucleotides agree with TRBD2. Looked up from germline, CDR1 is SNHLY and CDR2 is FYNNEI. V lost 6 bases, J lost 5 bases, and 9 bases stayed unmatched. This CDR3 has 15 amino acids. The CDR3: CASRQGLETNNEQFF. In DNA, the CDR3 is TGTGCCAGCAGACAGGGACTAGAGACAAACAATGAGCAGTTCTTC.

This clone was counted only a few times. This chain uses TRBV7-2 with TRBJ2-3; a possible D gene is TRBD2 (5 bases). CDR3 size: 17 residues. The V end was cut by 2 bases, the J end by 2 bases, with 17 bases between. Germline lookup yields CDR1 SGHTA and CDR2 FQGNSA. The CDR3 bases are TGTGCCAGCAGCTTAAGTAACCTAGCAGCCCTCACAGATACGCAGTATTTT. Its protein is CASSLSNLAALTDTQYF.

This clone was observed a few times. This sequence joins TRBV2 and TRBJ2-5; 8 bases map to TRBD1. The CDR3 length is 13 residues. V was clipped by 6 bases and J by 5 bases; unmatched bases: 5. Per germline, CDR1 SNHLY and CDR2 FYNNEI. CDR3 DNA: TGTGCCAGCAGGACAGGGGTCATGGAGACCCAGTACTTC. Protein: CASRTGVMETQYF. Full variable domain (missing parts from reference TRBV2 and TRBJ2-5): EPEVTQTPSHQVTQMGQEVILRCVPISNHLYFYWYRQILGQKVEFLVSFYNNEISEKSEIFDDQFSVERPDGSNFTLKIRSTKLEDSAMYFCASRTGVMETQYFGPGTRLLVL.

The CDR3 nucleotides read TGTGCCAGCTCACCACCCCAGGGAGAGTACGAGCAGTACTTC. Translated: CASSPPQGEYEQYF. The chain uses TRBV18 and TRBJ2-7; D may correspond to TRBD1 or TRBD2 (5 bases each). The CDR3 length is 14 residues. V dropped 0 bases and J dropped 4 bases, with 10 bases sitting between them. CDR1 is KGHSH and CDR2 is LQKENI in the germline V gene.

Details on this clone: This specimen includes other DNA sequences encoding the same CDR3. This chain connects TRBV7-2 to TRBJ1-2, with 7 bases that match TRBD1. The germline V gene has CDR1 SGHTA and CDR2 FQGNSA. Trimming took 1 base from V and 2 from J; bases not matched to a gene: 1. The CDR3 contains 14 residues. The CDR3 bases are TGTGCCAGCAGCTTAGGACAGGGAAACTATGGCTACACCTTC. It codes for CASSLGQGNYGYTF.

The chain recombines TRBV7-2 with TRBJ1-5; 7 bases map to TRBD1. After removal of 2 bases from V and 6 bases from J, the junction contained 7 bases not matched to a gene. CDR1 SGHTA and CDR2 FQGNSA come from the germline V gene. CDR3 length: 15 residues. DNA of the CDR3: TGTGCCAGCAGCTTAAGACAGGGAGAGGGTCAGCCCCAGCATTTT. Translation gives CASSLRQGEGQPQHF.

The chain links TRBV9 to TRBJ2-7, with TRBD2 identical over 8 bases. The junction had 14 bases not matched to a gene; V was cut back by 4 bases and J by 5 bases. The CDR3 consists of 16 residues. In germline, CDR1 is SGDLS, CDR2 YYNGEE. CDR3 DNA sequence: TGTGCCAGCAGCCCCCAGGGTAGCGGGATAGGGCACGAGCAGTACTTC. Translated: CASSPQGSGIGHEQYF.

This chain links TRBV29-1 with TRBJ2-3, with 8 positions matching TRBD1. Trimming cost V 4 bases and J 2 bases; bases outside gene matches: 2. The CDR3 is made up of 13 amino acids. From germline, CDR1 is SQVTM and CDR2 ANQGSEA. The CDR3 sequence: CSVGTGYTDTQYF. DNA of the CDR3: TGCAGCGTTGGGACAGGGTACACAGATACGCAGTATTTT.

This clone was counted only a few times. The chain recombines TRBV19 with TRBJ2-1; D remains unclear. V was shortened by 3 bases and J by 4 bases, with 1 base between the two germline ends. This CDR3 is built from 11 residues. Germline lookup yields CDR1 LNHDA and CDR2 SQIVND (reference sequence). The CDR3 region is CASSMYNEQFF. The CDR3 DNA is TGTGCCAGTAGTATGTACAATGAGCAGTTCTTC.

The table lists this clone with a few counts. The V and J genes are TRBV30 and TRBJ1-5; 7 nucleotides match TRBD1. The CDR3 runs 13 residues. The V segment lost 8 bases and the J segment 0 bases; nucleotides outside the gene matches: 4. Germline lookup yields CDR1 GTSNPN and CDR2 SVGIG (reference sequence). In nucleotides, the CDR3 is TGTGCCGGTGGGACAGATAGCAATCAGCCCCAGCATTTT. Encoded protein: CAGGTDSNQPQHF.

This clone was picked up a small number of times. The chain carries TRBV7-3 and TRBJ2-5, with TRBD1 matching over 8 bases. The CDR3 length is 14 residues. Germline V gene data show CDR1 as SGHTA and CDR2 as FQGTGA. V gave up 6 bases and J gave up 4 bases; unmatched junction bases: 7. The CDR3 reads CASSRRGLGETQYF. CDR3 in DNA: TGTGCCAGCAGTCGCAGGGGGCTCGGAGAGACCCAGTACTTC.

The table lists this clone with a few counts. The CDR3, as DNA: TGTGCCAGCAGCTTCGAGGACGACTATGGCTACACCTTC. Encoded protein: CASSFEDDYGYTF. The chain combines TRBV11-1 with TRBJ1-2; no clear D gene. V gave up 3 bases and J gave up 3 bases, with 8 bases separating them. The germline V gene has CDR1 SGHAT and CDR2 FQDESV (reference sequence). The CDR3 length is 13 residues.

The chain uses TRBV5-1 and TRBJ2-3; D possibly corresponds to TRBD1 (5 bases). Trimming removed 5 bases from V and 2 bases from J, with 12 bases in between. Germline lookup yields CDR1 SGHRS and CDR2 YFSETQ. The CDR3 has 14 residues. The CDR3 is CASRQSGATDTQYF. CDR3 in DNA: TGCGCCAGCAGGCAGAGTGGGGCCACAGATACGCAGTATTTT.

The rearrangement uses TRBV30 and TRBJ1-4, with D uncertain. Germline values: CDR1 GTSNPN, CDR2 SVGIG (reference sequence). The CDR3 covers 17 residues. The V gene lost 3 bases and the J gene lost 0 bases, with 17 bases spanning the gap. As DNA, the CDR3 is TGTGCCTGGAGCGGACTTCGGGTAACCTCAACTAATGAAAAACTGTTTTTT. Its translation is CAWSGLRVTSTNEKLFF.